The 28 T cell receptor beta chains below were found in one sample sequenced in a study of Ad26.COV2.S vaccination and SARS-CoV-2 variants. Sequenced by immunoSEQ multiplex PCR; TCRdb stores in-frame clones only, minus some. The sample contains over 450,000 clones, about nine tenths of which appear only once. The treatment here: over 15 received Ad26.COV2.S at low or high dose, single or two shots; about 5 received placebo; per-sample allocation not given. Specimens were obtained on day 63 following the first vaccine or placebo injection. The sample was peripheral blood, taken in a trial of Ad26.COV2.S vaccine versus placebo. The receptor source for this set is a person aged 18-65 years who received the Ad26.COV2.S COVID-19 vaccine or a placebo.

This chain uses TRBV28 with TRBJ1-2, with 9 bases fitting TRBD1. J lost 4 bases, V lost 3 bases, and 6 bases had no gene match. CDR3 size: 15 residues. Germline V gene sequence: CDR1 MDHEN, CDR2 SYDVKM. The CDR3 coding sequence is TGTGCCAGCAGTTTGAGGGGGACAGGGACCTATGGCTACACCTTC. This sequence encodes CASSLRGTGTYGYTF.

This chain connects TRBV2 to TRBJ2-5, with D possibly matching TRBD1 (6 bases). Trimming took off 6 bases at V and 7 bases at J, with 9 bases between the two ends. The germline gives CDR1 SNHLY, CDR2 FYNNEI. This CDR3 has 11 amino acids. This chain's CDR3 is CASRPRGTQYF. The CDR3 bases are TGTGCCAGCAGACCCAGGGGGACCCAGTACTTC.

This chain joins TRBV7-2 and TRBJ2-7; 7 bases fit TRBD2. This CDR3 is 15 amino acids long. V was clipped by 3 bases and J by 2 bases; unmatched bases: 7. Looked up from germline, CDR1 is SGHTA and CDR2 is FQGNSA. The CDR3 protein is CASSFSSGFTYEQYF. For the CDR3, the DNA is TGTGCCAGCAGCTTTTCTAGCGGATTTACCTACGAGCAGTACTTC. Variable domain in full (rest from reference TRBV7-2 and TRBJ2-7): GAGVSQSPSNKVTEKGKDVELRCDPISGHTALYWYRQSLGQGLEFLIYFQGNSAPDKSGLPSDRFSAERTGGSVSTLTIQRTQQEDSAVYLCASSFSSGFTYEQYFGPGTRLTVT.

The chain links TRBV13 to TRBJ2-7; the D gene is possibly TRBD1 (5 bases). The CDR3 is 14 amino acids. The V end lost 4 bases, the J end lost 0 bases, and 10 bases lay between the germline ends. CDR1 is PRHDT, CDR2 FYEKMQ, per germline (reference sequence). DNA of the CDR3: TGTGCCAGCAGCTCCAGGGCCCGCTCCTACGAGCAGTACTTC. Translation: CASSSRARSYEQYF.

The chain combines TRBV7-2 with TRBJ2-5, with D possibly matching TRBD1 (6 bases). Trimming shortened V by 3 bases and J by 2 bases, and 10 bases separated the two germline ends. The germline V gene has CDR1 SGHTA and CDR2 FQGNSA. This CDR3 is 14 amino acids long. CDR3 coding DNA: TGTGCCAGCAGCTTCCGGACAGCACAAGAGACCCAGTACTTC. Its protein product is CASSFRTAQETQYF.

About this clone itself: At the DNA level, this CDR3 is encoded by other sequences in the same sample as well. This rearrangement joins TRBV7-9 to TRBJ2-7; D is possibly TRBD1 (5 bases). Per germline, CDR1 SEHNR and CDR2 FQNEAQ (reference sequence). CDR3 size: 14 residues. V lost 5 bases, J lost 1 base, and 12 bases lay in between. The CDR3 sequence is CASSPRQGSYEQYF. As DNA, the CDR3 is TGTGCCAGCAGCCCTCGGCAGGGATCCTACGAGCAGTACTTC.

This clone occurred once. This chain connects TRBV7-6 to TRBJ2-3; 10 nucleotides align to TRBD2. CDR1 and CDR2 (germline): SGHVS, FNYEAQ. After removal of 5 bases from V and 4 bases from J, the junction contained 3 bases not matched to a gene. The CDR3 extends over 14 amino acids. The CDR3 here is CASSRGLAADTQYF. In nucleotides, the CDR3 is TGTGCCAGCAGCCGAGGACTAGCGGCAGATACGCAGTATTTT.

This chain links TRBV15 with TRBJ2-3; 14 nucleotides align to TRBD2. From germline, CDR1 is LNHNV and CDR2 YYDKDF (reference sequence). The CDR3 loop spans 17 amino acids. Trimming cost V 5 bases and J 0 bases; bases outside gene matches: 4. In nucleotides, the CDR3 is TGTGCCACCAGCGTTTGGACTAGCGGGAGGAGCACAGATACGCAGTATTTT. It codes for CATSVWTSGRSTDTQYF.

This chain uses TRBV5-4 with TRBJ2-1, with no clear D. V lost 5 bases, J lost 0 bases, and 12 bases lay in between. CDR1 is SGHNT, CDR2 YYREEE, per germline (reference sequence). The CDR3 runs 15 residues. CDR3 sequence (DNA): TGTGCCAGCAGAAACGTTACGAGCTCCTACAATGAGCAGTTCTTC. Its translation: CASRNVTSSYNEQFF.

This clone has a handful of counts. The rearrangement links TRBV6-6 to TRBJ1-1; TRBD1 matches 7 bases. Germline V gives CDR1 MNHNY, CDR2 SVGAGI (reference sequence). J lost 1 base, V lost 7 bases, and 3 bases had no gene match. CDR3 length: 13 amino acids. CDR3 amino acids: CASTDRKNTEAFF. CDR3 bases: TGTGCCAGCACGGACAGGAAGAACACTGAAGCTTTCTTT.

The chain links TRBV6-5 to TRBJ2-1, with no clear D. Deletions cut 2 bases from V and 10 bases from J, with 12 bases between. The CDR3 spans 13 residues. Germline values: CDR1 MNHEY, CDR2 SVGAGI. For the CDR3, the DNA is TGTGCCAGCAGTTACCTTACAAACGGGGAGCAGTTCTTC. Encoded protein: CASSYLTNGEQFF.

DNA of the CDR3: TGTGCCAGCTCCGAGGGCTGGATCAGTCGCACAGATACGCAGTATTTT. This translates into CASSEGWISRTDTQYF. V and J are TRBV18 and TRBJ2-3, with D maybe TRBD2 (5 bases). Germline values: CDR1 KGHSH, CDR2 LQKENI. The germline V and J ends were trimmed by 6 bases and 1 base, with 17 bases remaining between them. The CDR3 length is 16 residues. The variable domain in full, completed from reference TRBV18 and TRBJ2-3, reads NAGVMQNPRHLVRRRGQEARLRCSPMKGHSHVYWYRQLPEEGLKFMVYLQKENIIDESGMPKERFSAEFPKEGPSILRIQQVVRGDSAAYFCASSEGWISRTDTQYFGPGTRLTVL.

The chain couples TRBV6-5 to TRBJ2-5, with D possibly being TRBD1 (6 bases). V lost 7 bases, J lost 4 bases, and 13 bases lay in between. Germline assignment: CDR1 MNHEY and CDR2 SVGAGI. This CDR3 has 13 residues. For the CDR3, the DNA is TGTGCCAGCACATGCAGGGGTCCAGAGACCCAGTACTTC. It translates to CASTCRGPETQYF.

The chain carries TRBV7-9 and TRBJ1-1; possible D gene TRBD1, 6 bases. The CDR3 covers 16 residues. CDR1 SEHNR and CDR2 FQNEAQ come from the germline V gene (reference sequence). The germline V and J ends were trimmed by 1 base and 4 bases, with 16 bases remaining between them. The CDR3 region is CASSLVTGLLGTEAFF. CDR3 DNA sequence: TGTGCCAGCAGCTTAGTCACAGGGTTGCTTGGCACTGAAGCTTTCTTT. Together with reference TRBV7-9 and TRBJ1-1, the CDR3 gives the full variable domain: DTGVSQNPRHKITKRGQNVTFRCDPISEHNRLYWYRQTLGQGPEFLTYFQNEAQLEKSRLLSDRFSAERPKGSFSTLEIQRTEQGDSAMYLCASSLVTGLLGTEAFFGQGTRLTVV.

The genes are TRBV27 and TRBJ2-2, with TRBD1 matching over 8 bases. Germline trimming cut 2 bases from V and 1 base from J; bases unmatched to any gene: 0. This CDR3 is built from 15 residues. Germline V gene data show CDR1 as MNHEY and CDR2 as SMNVEV (reference sequence). The CDR3 nucleotides read TGTGCCAGCAGTTTAGACAGGGGGAACACCGGGGAGCTGTTTTTT. This encodes CASSLDRGNTGELFF.

V and J are TRBV29-1 and TRBJ1-1, with unresolved D. Per germline, CDR1 SQVTM and CDR2 ANQGSEA. This CDR3 comprises 14 residues. Between the trimmed V and J ends, which lost 2 bases and 3 bases, there was a span of 13 bases. In DNA form, the CDR3 reads TGCAGCGTTGAATTGCGCCGGGAGGACACTGAAGCTTTCTTT. It specifies CSVELRREDTEAFF.

V usage is TRBV7-9 and J usage is TRBJ1-1; D call uncertain. Germline CDR1 and CDR2: SEHNR and FQNEAQ (reference sequence). The CDR3 runs 13 residues. Trimming pared 1 base from V and 4 bases from J, leaving 7 bases between. The CDR3 is CASSLGRVTEAFF. CDR3 DNA: TGTGCCAGCAGCTTAGGGAGGGTCACTGAAGCTTTCTTT.

The chain combines TRBV7-3 with TRBJ2-7; 9 nucleotides agree with TRBD2. Per germline, CDR1 SGHTA and CDR2 FQGTGA. V was clipped by 1 base and J by 6 bases; unmatched bases: 16. There are 18 residues in the CDR3. CDR3 DNA: TGTGCCAGCAGCTTAATGTTGTCGTCGAGACTAGCGGATTTCGAGCAGTACTTC. It encodes CASSLMLSSRLADFEQYF.

Only a few counts were recorded for this clone. The rearrangement uses TRBV6-2 or TRBV6-3 and TRBJ1-2, with 7 bases fitting TRBD1. Germline trimming cut 5 bases from V and 7 bases from J; bases unmatched to any gene: 10. The germline gives CDR1 MNHEY, CDR2 SVGEGT. The CDR3 is 14 amino acids. CDR3: CASSPEGARGGYTF. CDR3 bases: TGTGCCAGCAGTCCAGAGGGGGCGCGAGGTGGCTACACCTTC.

The chain links TRBV7-2 to TRBJ2-3; D possibly corresponds to TRBD2 (6 bases). Germline-derived CDR1 and CDR2 are SGHTA and FQGNSA. There are 17 residues in the CDR3. The V and J ends lost 4 bases and 8 bases respectively, with 25 bases between them. In DNA form, the CDR3 reads TGTGCCAGCAGCTCACAGTTGGCTAGCGCGCCCTCGGGTACGCAGTATTTT. Protein product: CASSSQLASAPSGTQYF.

V gene TRBV7-9 combines with J gene TRBJ1-1; a possible D gene is TRBD1 (5 bases). Germline CDR1 SEHNR, CDR2 FQNEAQ (reference sequence). This CDR3 is 15 amino acids long. Deletions cut 0 bases from V and 7 bases from J, with 15 bases between. Here the CDR3 reads CASSLASGITLEAFF. The CDR3 DNA reads TGTGCCAGCAGCTTAGCTTCAGGGATAACCCTTGAAGCTTTCTTT.

The chain carries TRBV30 and TRBJ1-1; 8 bases fit TRBD1. The germline CDR1 and CDR2 sequences are GTSNPN and SVGIG (reference sequence). V was pared by 0 bases and J by 1 base, with 7 bases of the junction left unmatched. CDR3 length equals 16 residues. The CDR3 sequence is CAWSVARTGKNTEAFF. Here the CDR3 DNA reads TGTGCCTGGAGTGTAGCCCGGACAGGGAAGAACACTGAAGCTTTCTTT.

This chain uses TRBV12-5 with TRBJ1-2; unclear D gene. The CDR3 length is 12 residues. Trimming took off 1 base at V and 4 bases at J, with 4 bases between the two ends. Germline CDR1 and CDR2: LGHNT and FRNRAP. The CDR3 bases are TGTGCTAGTGGTTTGGGCCCCTATGGCTACACCTTC. It encodes CASGLGPYGYTF.

V gene TRBV2 combines with J gene TRBJ2-2; maybe TRBD2 (5 bases). V lost 5 bases, J lost 4 bases, and 14 bases lay in between. Germline assignment: CDR1 SNHLY and CDR2 FYNNEI. The CDR3 length is 15 residues. The CDR3 DNA follows: TGTGCCAGCAGTCCCACTAGTTTTAGCACCGGGGAGCTGTTTTTT. Translating it yields CASSPTSFSTGELFF.

The chain recombines TRBV30 with TRBJ1-5; 9 bases are a match to TRBD1. This CDR3 has 14 amino acids. Germline trimming cut 1 base from V and 6 bases from J; bases unmatched to any gene: 4. Germline V gene lookup returns CDR1 GTSNPN and CDR2 SVGIG (reference sequence). CDR3: CAWSAGTGFQPQHF. In DNA, the CDR3 is TGTGCCTGGAGTGCCGGGACAGGGTTTCAGCCCCAGCATTTT.

J is TRBJ2-2 and V is TRBV29-1, with D possibly called TRBD1 or TRBD2 (5 bases each). The CDR3 sequence is 11 residues long. The germline V gene has CDR1 SQVTM and CDR2 ANQGSEA. V lost 4 bases and J lost 6, with 6 bases in between. CDR3 sequence reads: CSVVGAGELFF. The CDR3 DNA sequence: TGCAGCGTTGTGGGGGCCGGGGAGCTGTTTTTT.

Only one count was recorded for this clone. The chain links TRBV11-2 to TRBJ2-7, with 9 nucleotides matching TRBD1. The junction had 9 bases not matched to a gene; V was cut back by 4 bases and J by 5 bases. Germline V lookup: CDR1 SGHAT, CDR2 FQNNGV. This CDR3 comprises 15 residues. The CDR3 bases are TGTGCCAGCAGCTACGGGACAGGGAGGGGCCACGAGCAGTACTTC. Encoded protein: CASSYGTGRGHEQYF.

This clone has a handful of counts. The chain joins TRBV6-2 or TRBV6-3 to TRBJ2-1, with 12 bases that match TRBD2. The CDR3 sequence is 16 residues long. Per germline, CDR1 MNHEY and CDR2 SVGEGT. With 2 bases clipped from V and 3 bases from J, the junction kept 2 bases outside the gene matches. The chain's CDR3 is CASSYPLAGGYNEQFF. CDR3 sequence (DNA): TGTGCCAGCAGTTACCCACTAGCGGGGGGCTACAATGAGCAGTTCTTC.